Each of the 7 T cell receptor beta chains below was sequenced from the same sample in a study of human T cells and chemical hapten exposure. Time point indicated: patch test 3, about 24 weeks after DPC sensitization. As for treatment: therapeutic diphenylcyclopropenone sensitization with weekly scalp DPC. TCRdb fed the RACE reads into MiXCR, producing one record per CDR3 protein. The repertoire holds roughly 150,000 distinct CDR3 sequences, roughly 26% seen once, with under 2.5% in the top ten. Sequencing was performed on whole blood, taken in connection with sensitization to the hapten diphenylcyclopropenone (DPC). Source of these receptors: a woman younger than 35 with alopecia areata. Some clones in this sample may be carry-over from other donors' samples.

The sample holds a few counts of this clonotype. The genes are TRBV7-3 and TRBJ2-1; 7 bases match TRBD2. The CDR3 is 13 amino acids. Germline loops: CDR1 SGHTA, CDR2 FQGTGA. V was clipped by 5 bases and J by 6 bases; unmatched bases: 4. The DNA for the CDR3 is TGTGCCAGCAGCGAGGCTAGCGGCAATGAGCAGTTCTTC. This gives the protein CASSEASGNEQFF.

The V call is TRBV20-1, the J call TRBJ2-7; 10 positions agree with TRBD2. The germline V gene has CDR1 DFQATT and CDR2 SNEGSKA (reference sequence). V was clipped by 3 bases and J by 7 bases; unmatched bases: 12. The CDR3 extends over 15 amino acids. The CDR3 loop is CSASLVAGGTGEQYF. CDR3 in DNA: TGCAGTGCTAGTTTAGTAGCGGGGGGCACTGGGGAGCAGTACTTC.

V gene TRBV4-3 combines with J gene TRBJ2-3; D is ambiguous. V was trimmed by 2 bases and J by 5 bases, leaving 14 bases between them. Per germline, CDR1 LGHNA and CDR2 YSLEER. This CDR3 region has 15 residues. CDR3 in amino acids: CASSQRWQGKDTQYF. CDR3 DNA: TGCGCCAGCAGCCAAAGGTGGCAAGGGAAAGATACGCAGTATTTT.

This chain uses TRBV9 with TRBJ2-6; no clear D. Looked up from germline, CDR1 is SGDLS and CDR2 is YYNGEE. Deletions cut 2 bases from V and 0 bases from J, with 6 bases between. The CDR3 is 15 residues long. CDR3 sequence: CASSVGSSGANVLTF. In DNA form, the CDR3 reads TGTGCCAGCAGCGTGGGTAGCTCTGGGGCCAACGTCCTGACTTTC.

This clonotype was counted only a few times. V and J are TRBV6-6 and TRBJ1-4, with 7 positions matching TRBD1. The CDR3 runs to 13 residues. After removal of 6 bases from V and 7 bases from J, the junction contained 5 bases not matched to a gene. The germline gives CDR1 MNHNY, CDR2 SVGAGI (reference sequence). CDR3 amino acids: CASSHRGGEKLFF. The DNA of the CDR3 is TGTGCCAGCAGCCACAGGGGAGGTGAAAAACTGTTTTTT.

The V and J genes are TRBV25-1 and TRBJ2-7, with a possible D match to TRBD1 (6 bases). CDR3 length: 16 amino acids. V was shortened by 4 bases and J by 3 bases, with 19 bases between the two germline ends. Germline V gene lookup returns CDR1 MGHDK and CDR2 SYGVNS. The CDR3 loop is CASSAQGTRAFYEQYF. As DNA, the CDR3 is TGTGCCAGCAGTGCGCAAGGGACACGAGCCTTCTACGAGCAGTACTTC.

The chain uses TRBV24-1 and TRBJ2-3, with a tentative D call TRBD1 (6 bases). The CDR3 has 17 residues. V was cut by 3 bases and J by 6 bases, with 21 bases left in between. The germline CDR1 and CDR2 sequences are KGHDR and SFDVKD. Here the CDR3 reads CATSDPTPGPRGDTQYF. The DNA of the CDR3 is TGTGCCACCAGTGATCCGACGCCAGGGCCCAGGGGTGATACGCAGTATTTT.